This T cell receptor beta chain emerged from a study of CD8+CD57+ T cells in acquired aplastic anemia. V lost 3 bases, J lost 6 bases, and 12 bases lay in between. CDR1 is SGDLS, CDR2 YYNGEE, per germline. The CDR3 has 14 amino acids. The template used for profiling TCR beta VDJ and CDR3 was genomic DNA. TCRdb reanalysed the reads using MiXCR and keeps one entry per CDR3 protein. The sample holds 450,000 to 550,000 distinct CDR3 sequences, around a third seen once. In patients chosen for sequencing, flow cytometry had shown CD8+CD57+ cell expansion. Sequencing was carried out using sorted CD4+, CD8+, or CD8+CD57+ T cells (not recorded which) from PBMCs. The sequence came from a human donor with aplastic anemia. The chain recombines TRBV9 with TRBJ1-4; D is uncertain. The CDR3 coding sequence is TGTGCCAGCAGCGCGGGAAGGGCCGATGAAAAACTGTTTTTT. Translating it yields CASSAGRADEKLFF.